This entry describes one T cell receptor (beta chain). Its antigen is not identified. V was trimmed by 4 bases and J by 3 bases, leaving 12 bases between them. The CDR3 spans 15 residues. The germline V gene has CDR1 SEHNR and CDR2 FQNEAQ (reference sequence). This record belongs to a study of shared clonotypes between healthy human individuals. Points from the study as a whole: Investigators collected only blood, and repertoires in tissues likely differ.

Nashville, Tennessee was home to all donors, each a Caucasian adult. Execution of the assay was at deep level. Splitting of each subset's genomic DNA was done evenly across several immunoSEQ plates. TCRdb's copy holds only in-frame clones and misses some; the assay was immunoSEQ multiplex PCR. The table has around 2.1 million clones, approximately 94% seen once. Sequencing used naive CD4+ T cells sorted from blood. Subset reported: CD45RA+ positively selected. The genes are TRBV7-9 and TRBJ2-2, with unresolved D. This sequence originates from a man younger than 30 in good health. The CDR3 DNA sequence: TGTGCCAGCAGCTCTCCGACCGACTACACCGGGGAGCTGTTTTTT. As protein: CASSSPTDYTGELFF.